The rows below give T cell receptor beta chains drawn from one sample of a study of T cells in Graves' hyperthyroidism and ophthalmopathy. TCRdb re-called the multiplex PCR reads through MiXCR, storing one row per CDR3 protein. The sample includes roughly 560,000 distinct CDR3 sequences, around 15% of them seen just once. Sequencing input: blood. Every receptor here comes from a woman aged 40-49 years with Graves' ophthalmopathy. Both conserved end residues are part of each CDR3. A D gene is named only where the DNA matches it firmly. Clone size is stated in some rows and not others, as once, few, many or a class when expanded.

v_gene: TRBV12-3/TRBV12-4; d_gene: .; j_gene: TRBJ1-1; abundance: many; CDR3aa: CASSFEPAHTEAFF; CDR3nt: TGTGCCAGCAGTTTTGAGCCTGCGCACACTGAAGCTTTCTTT
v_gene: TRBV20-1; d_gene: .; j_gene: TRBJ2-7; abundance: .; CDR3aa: CSAQDRRDEQYF; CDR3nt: TGCAGTGCTCAGGATCGAAGGGACGAGCAGTACTTC
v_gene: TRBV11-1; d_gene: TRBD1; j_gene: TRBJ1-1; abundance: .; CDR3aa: CASSLSYRGVNTEAFF; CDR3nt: TGTGCCAGCAGCTTATCGTACAGGGGCGTAAACACTGAAGCTTTCTTT
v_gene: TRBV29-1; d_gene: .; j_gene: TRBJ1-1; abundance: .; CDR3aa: CSGRRGGVNTEAFF; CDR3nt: TGCAGCGGCCGAAGAGGGGGGGTGAACACTGAAGCTTTCTTT
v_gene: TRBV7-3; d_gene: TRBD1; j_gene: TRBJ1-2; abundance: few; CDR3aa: CASSLTAPLQGERYGYTF; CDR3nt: TGTGCCAGCAGCTTAACGGCCCCTCTGCAGGGGGAAAGATATGGCTACACCTTC
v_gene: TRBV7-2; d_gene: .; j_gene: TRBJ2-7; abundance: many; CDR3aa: CASSPLGPPYEQYF; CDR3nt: TGTGCCAGCAGCCCCCTAGGACCGCCCTACGAGCAGTACTTC
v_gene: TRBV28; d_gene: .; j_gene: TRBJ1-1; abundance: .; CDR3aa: CASRMGLVNTEAFF; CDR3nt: TGTGCCAGCAGGATGGGTCTTGTGAACACTGAAGCTTTCTTT
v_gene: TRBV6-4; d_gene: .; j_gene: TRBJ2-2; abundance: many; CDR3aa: CASSDFLVGTGELFF; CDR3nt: TGTGCCAGCAGTGACTTCTTAGTCGGCACCGGGGAGCTGTTTTTT
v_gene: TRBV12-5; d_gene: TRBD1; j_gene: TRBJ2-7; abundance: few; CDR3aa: CASGIAGGQHEQYF; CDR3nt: TGTGCTAGTGGTATCGCAGGGGGCCAACACGAGCAGTACTTC
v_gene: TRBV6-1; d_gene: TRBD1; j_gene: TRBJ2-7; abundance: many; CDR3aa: CASSSPTGTETYEQYF; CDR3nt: TGTGCCAGCAGCTCACCTACCGGGACAGAAACCTACGAGCAGTACTTC
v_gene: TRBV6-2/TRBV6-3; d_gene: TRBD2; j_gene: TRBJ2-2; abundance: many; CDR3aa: CASSYLRGSTGELFF; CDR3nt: TGTGCCAGCAGTTACCTTCGCGGGAGTACCGGGGAGCTGTTTTTT
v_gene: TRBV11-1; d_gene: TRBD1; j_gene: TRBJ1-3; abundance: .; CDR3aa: CASRYSGTGVGNTIYF; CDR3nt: TGTGCCAGCAGATACTCCGGGACAGGGGTCGGAAACACCATATATTTT
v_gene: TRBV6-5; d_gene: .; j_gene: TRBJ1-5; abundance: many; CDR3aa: CASSYSAGSNQPQHF; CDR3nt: TGTGCCAGCAGTTACTCGGCAGGGTCAAATCAGCCCCAGCATTTT
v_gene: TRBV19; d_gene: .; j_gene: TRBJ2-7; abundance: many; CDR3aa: CASNPANSYEQYF; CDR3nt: TGTGCCAGTAATCCGGCCAACTCCTACGAGCAGTACTTC
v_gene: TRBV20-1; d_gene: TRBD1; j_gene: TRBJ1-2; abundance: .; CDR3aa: CSCAGGTGDGYTF; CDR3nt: TGCAGCTGCGCGGGCGGGACAGGGGATGGCTACACCTTC
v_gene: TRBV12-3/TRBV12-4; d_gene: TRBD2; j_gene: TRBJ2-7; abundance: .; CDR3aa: CASSLVGLAGDEQYF; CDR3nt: TGTGCCAGCAGTTTAGTCGGACTAGCGGGAGACGAGCAGTACTTC
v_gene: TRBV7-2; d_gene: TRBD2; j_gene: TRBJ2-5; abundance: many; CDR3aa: CASSRLAGVAETQYF; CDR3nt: TGTGCCAGCAGCCGCCTAGCGGGAGTTGCAGAGACCCAGTACTTC
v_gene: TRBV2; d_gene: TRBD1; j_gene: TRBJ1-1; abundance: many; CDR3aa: CASSRDSQREAFF; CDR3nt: TGTGCCAGCAGTAGGGACAGTCAGCGTGAAGCTTTCTTT
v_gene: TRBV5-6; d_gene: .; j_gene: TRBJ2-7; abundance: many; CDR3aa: CASSSLGVNYEQYF; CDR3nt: TGTGCCAGCAGCTCGTTAGGGGTGAACTACGAGCAGTACTTC
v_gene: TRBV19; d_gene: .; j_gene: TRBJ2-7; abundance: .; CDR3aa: CASSIAARGDGSYEQYF; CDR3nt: TGTGCCAGTAGTATAGCGGCTAGGGGTGACGGGTCCTACGAGCAGTACTTC
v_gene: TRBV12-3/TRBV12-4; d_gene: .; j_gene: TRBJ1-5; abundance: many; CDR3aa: CASRTETGPQHF; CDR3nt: TGTGCCAGCAGGACAGAAACGGGGCCCCAGCATTTT
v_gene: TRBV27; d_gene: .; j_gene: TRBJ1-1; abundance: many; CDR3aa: CASSLRDENTEAFF; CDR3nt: TGTGCCAGCAGTTTAAGGGACGAGAACACTGAAGCTTTCTTT
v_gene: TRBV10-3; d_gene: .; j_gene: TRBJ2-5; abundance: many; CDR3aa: CAIGAGSRTQETQYF; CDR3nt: TGTGCCATCGGGGCCGGGAGTCGAACACAAGAGACCCAGTACTTC
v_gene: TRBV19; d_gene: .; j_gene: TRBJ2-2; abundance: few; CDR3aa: CASSTTGPANTGELFF; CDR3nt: TGTGCCAGTAGTACCACAGGGCCTGCGAACACCGGGGAGCTGTTTTTT
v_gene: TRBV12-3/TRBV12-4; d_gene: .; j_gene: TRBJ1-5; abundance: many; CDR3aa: CASSFLQGNQPQHF; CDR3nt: TGTGCCAGCAGTTTCCTCCAGGGAAATCAGCCCCAGCATTTT
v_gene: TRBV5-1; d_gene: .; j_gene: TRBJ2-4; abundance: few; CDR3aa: CASSLDAERGNIQYF; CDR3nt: TGCGCCAGCAGCTTGGATGCAGAAAGGGGAAACATTCAGTACTTC
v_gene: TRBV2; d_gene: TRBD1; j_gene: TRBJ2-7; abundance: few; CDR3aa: CASSEGGTGYF; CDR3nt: TGTGCCAGCAGTGAAGGGGGGACAGGTTACTTC
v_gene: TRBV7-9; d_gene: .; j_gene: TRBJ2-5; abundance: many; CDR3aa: CASSSTLSIREETQYF; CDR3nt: TGTGCCAGCAGCTCAACCCTTAGCATCCGAGAAGAGACCCAGTACTTC
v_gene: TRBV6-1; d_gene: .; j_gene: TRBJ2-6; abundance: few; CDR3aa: CASSEVPGGGANVLTF; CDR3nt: TGTGCCAGCAGTGAAGTCCCGGGTGGCGGGGCCAACGTCCTGACTTTC
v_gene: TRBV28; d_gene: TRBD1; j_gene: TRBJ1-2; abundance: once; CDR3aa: CASRSNRGYGYTF; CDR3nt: TGTGCCAGCAGATCCAACAGGGGCTATGGCTACACCTTC
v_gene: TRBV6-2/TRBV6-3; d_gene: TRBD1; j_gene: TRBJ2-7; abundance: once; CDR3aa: CASSYTRTGYEQYF; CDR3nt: TGTGCCAGCAGCTATACCCGGACAGGCTACGAGCAGTACTTC
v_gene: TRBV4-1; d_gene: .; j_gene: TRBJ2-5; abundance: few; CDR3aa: CASSQDVGVQETQYF; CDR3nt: TGCGCCAGCAGCCAAGATGTCGGGGTTCAAGAGACCCAGTACTTC
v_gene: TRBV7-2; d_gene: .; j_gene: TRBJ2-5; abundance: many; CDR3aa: CASSRGDQETQYF; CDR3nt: TGTGCCAGCAGCCGAGGGGACCAAGAGACCCAGTACTTC
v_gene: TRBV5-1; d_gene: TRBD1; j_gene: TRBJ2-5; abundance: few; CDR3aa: CASSLTWGRGQQETQYF; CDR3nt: TGCGCCAGCAGCTTGACGTGGGGCAGGGGGCAACAAGAGACCCAGTACTTC
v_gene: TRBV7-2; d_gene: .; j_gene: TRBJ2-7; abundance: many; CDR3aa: CASSLVGPGDEQYF; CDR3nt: TGTGCCAGCAGCTTAGTGGGGCCGGGGGACGAGCAGTACTTC
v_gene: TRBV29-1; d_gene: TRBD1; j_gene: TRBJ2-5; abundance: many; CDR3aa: CSVDRGQETQYF; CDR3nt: TGCAGCGTCGACAGGGGACAAGAGACCCAGTACTTC
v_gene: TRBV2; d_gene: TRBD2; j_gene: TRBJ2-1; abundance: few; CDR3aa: CASSEAPGGGSYNEQFF; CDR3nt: TGTGCCAGCAGTGAAGCGCCTGGGGGGGGCTCCTACAATGAGCAGTTCTTC
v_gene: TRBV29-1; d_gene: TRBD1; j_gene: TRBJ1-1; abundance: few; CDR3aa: CSVGDRDGTEAFF; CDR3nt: TGCAGCGTGGGGGACAGGGACGGCACTGAAGCTTTCTTT
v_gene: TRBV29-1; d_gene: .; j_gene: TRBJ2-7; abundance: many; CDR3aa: CSVEQGVHEQYF; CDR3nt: TGCAGCGTTGAGCAGGGAGTCCACGAGCAGTACTTC
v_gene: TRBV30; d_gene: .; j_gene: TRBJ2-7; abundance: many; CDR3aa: CAGNLDSSYEQYF; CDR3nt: TGTGCCGGTAACCTAGACAGCTCCTACGAGCAGTACTTC
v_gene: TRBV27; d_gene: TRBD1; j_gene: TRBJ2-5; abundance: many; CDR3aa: CASSPRQGRRETQYF; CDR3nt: TGTGCCAGCAGCCCCCGACAGGGGAGAAGGGAGACCCAGTACTTC
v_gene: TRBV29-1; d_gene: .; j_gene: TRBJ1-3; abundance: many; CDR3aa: CSVLYSGNTIYF; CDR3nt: TGCTCTGTGCTGTACTCTGGAAACACCATATATTTT
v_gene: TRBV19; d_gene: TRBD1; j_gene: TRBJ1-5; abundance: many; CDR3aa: CASSIVTGTGGGQPQHF; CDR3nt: TGTGCCAGTAGTATAGTCACGGGGACAGGGGGCGGTCAGCCCCAGCATTTT
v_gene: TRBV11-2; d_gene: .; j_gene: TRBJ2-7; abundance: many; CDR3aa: CASSLTSGVGEQYF; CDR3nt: TGTGCCAGCAGCTTAACCTCCGGGGTTGGCGAGCAGTACTTC
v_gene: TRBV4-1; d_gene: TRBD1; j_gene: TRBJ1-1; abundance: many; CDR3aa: CASSFHTGDTEAFF; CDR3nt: TGCGCCAGCAGCTTTCACACAGGGGACACTGAAGCTTTCTTT
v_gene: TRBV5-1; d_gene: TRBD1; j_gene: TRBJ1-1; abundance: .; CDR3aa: CASSGRQGAGNTEAFF; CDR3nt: TGCGCCAGCAGCGGACGACAGGGCGCGGGGAACACTGAAGCTTTCTTT
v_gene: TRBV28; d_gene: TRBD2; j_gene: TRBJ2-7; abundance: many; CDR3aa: CASSLWERESTYEQYF; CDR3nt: TGTGCCAGCAGCCTCTGGGAGCGGGAGAGTACCTACGAGCAGTACTTC
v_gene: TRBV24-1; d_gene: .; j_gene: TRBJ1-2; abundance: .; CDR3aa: CATSDLGHGYTF; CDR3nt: TGTGCCACCAGTGACCTTGGACATGGCTACACCTTC
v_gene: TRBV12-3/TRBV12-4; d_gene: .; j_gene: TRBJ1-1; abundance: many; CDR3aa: CASKAEGKNTEAFF; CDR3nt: TGTGCCAGCAAAGCGGAGGGGAAGAACACTGAAGCTTTCTTT
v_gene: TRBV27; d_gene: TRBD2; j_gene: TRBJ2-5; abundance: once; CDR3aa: CASSLTSGTGKTQYF; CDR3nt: TGTGCCAGCAGTTTGACTAGCGGGACAGGGAAGACCCAGTACTTC
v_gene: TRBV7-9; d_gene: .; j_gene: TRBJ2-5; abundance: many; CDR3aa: CASRGGPQETQYF; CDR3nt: TGTGCCAGCAGGGGGGGTCCCCAAGAGACCCAGTACTTC
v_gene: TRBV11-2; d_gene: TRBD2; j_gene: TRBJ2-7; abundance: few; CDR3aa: CASSLSPSGSSSYEQYF; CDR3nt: TGTGCCAGCAGCTTATCTCCTAGCGGGAGTAGTTCCTACGAGCAGTACTTC
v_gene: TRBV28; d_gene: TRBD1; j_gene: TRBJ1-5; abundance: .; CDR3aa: CASSPQQGRGNQPQHF; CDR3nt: TGTGCCAGCAGTCCCCAACAGGGGAGAGGCAATCAGCCCCAGCATTTT
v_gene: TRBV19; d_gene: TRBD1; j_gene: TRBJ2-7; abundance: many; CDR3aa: CASSPFGRGSGEQYF; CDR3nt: TGTGCCAGTAGTCCCTTTGGCAGGGGGTCTGGCGAGCAGTACTTC
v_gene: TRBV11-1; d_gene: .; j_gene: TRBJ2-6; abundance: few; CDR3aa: CASSSGGRRHSSGANVLTF; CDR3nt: TGTGCCAGCAGCTCCGGAGGAAGAAGACATTCCTCTGGGGCCAACGTCCTGACTTTC
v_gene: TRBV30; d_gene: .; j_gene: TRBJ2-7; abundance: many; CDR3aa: CAWRRGAHEQYF; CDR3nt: TGTGCCTGGAGACGGGGCGCCCACGAGCAGTACTTC
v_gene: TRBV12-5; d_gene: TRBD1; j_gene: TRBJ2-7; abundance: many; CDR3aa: CASGFRGQGFYEQYF; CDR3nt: TGTGCTAGTGGTTTCCGCGGACAGGGTTTTTACGAGCAGTACTTC
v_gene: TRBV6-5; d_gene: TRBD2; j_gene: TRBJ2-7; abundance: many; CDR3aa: CASSYSAGGYEQYF; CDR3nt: TGTGCCAGCAGTTACTCGGCGGGAGGCTACGAGCAGTACTTC
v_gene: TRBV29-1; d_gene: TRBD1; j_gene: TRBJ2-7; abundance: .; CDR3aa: CSVETGALIGEQYF; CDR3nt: TGCAGCGTTGAGACAGGGGCACTTATCGGCGAGCAGTACTTC